This T cell receptor beta chain originates from a study of T cell repertoires in cytomegalovirus infection. TCRdb re-analysed the reads in MiXCR, keeping a single row per CDR3 protein. The sample gives under 300,000 distinct CDR3 sequences, about a sixth of which show up once; less than 50% is in the top ten. This CDR3 has 16 amino acids. Germline V CDR1 and CDR2: SGHAT, FQNNGV. With 5 bases removed from V and 1 base from J, the gap between germline ends came to 17 bases. In this sample, this clonotype turned up a few times. The J gene is TRBJ1-2, the V gene TRBV11-2; weak D call: TRBD1 (5 bases). The sequenced sample consisted of CD8+ T cells from PBMCs. This receptor was obtained from a human donor in good health (CMV status not recorded). Some clones in this sample may be carry-over from other donors' samples. The CDR3 DNA sequence: TGTGCCAGCAGCCCTATCCTCAGGGATAATAACTATGGCTACACCTTC. As protein: CASSPILRDNNYGYTF.